These T cell receptor beta chains were read from a single sample in a study of response to subunit inactivated influenza vaccine. TCRdb re-called the RT-PCR reads with MiXCR, one entry per CDR3 protein. The data show roughly 670,000 distinct CDR3 sequences, with approximately 15% seen just once and 6.5% to 8% held by the top ten. Sequenced here: PBMCs from blood, sampled about 14 days before vaccination. These TCRs come from a man aged 45-60 years who received an inactivated influenza vaccine. The CDR3 runs from the conserved cysteine through the conserved F or W. A D gene is named only where the DNA matches it firmly. Rows may omit the clone size; those that give it use once, few, many or a size class.

d_gene: -; v_gene: TRBV12-3/TRBV12-4; j_gene: TRBJ2-1; abundance: -; CDR3aa: CASIGGRVNEQFF; CDR3nt: TGTGCCAGCATTGGGGGGAGAGTGAATGAGCAGTTCTTC
d_gene: -; v_gene: TRBV18; j_gene: TRBJ2-1; abundance: -; CDR3aa: CASSPPKTSSYNEQFF; CDR3nt: TGTGCCAGCTCACCACCGAAAACTAGCTCCTACAATGAGCAGTTCTTC
d_gene: TRBD1; v_gene: TRBV7-2; j_gene: TRBJ2-3; abundance: -; CDR3aa: CASSLVDRSVTDTQYF; CDR3nt: TGTGCCAGCAGCTTGGTGGACAGGTCCGTCACAGATACGCAGTATTTT
d_gene: -; v_gene: TRBV29-1; j_gene: TRBJ2-1; abundance: many; CDR3aa: CSGLEGTEQFF; CDR3nt: TGCAGCGGATTAGAAGGAACGGAGCAGTTCTTC
d_gene: -; v_gene: TRBV6-6; j_gene: TRBJ2-7; abundance: few; CDR3aa: CASSYSVREQYF; CDR3nt: TGTGCCAGCAGTTACTCGGTAAGGGAGCAGTACTTC
d_gene: TRBD1; v_gene: TRBV20-1; j_gene: TRBJ2-7; abundance: few; CDR3aa: CSAQPGQAYEQYF; CDR3nt: TGCAGTGCTCAACCGGGACAGGCCTACGAGCAGTACTTC
d_gene: -; v_gene: TRBV5-1; j_gene: TRBJ1-1; abundance: once; CDR3aa: CASSPLRDLEAFF; CDR3nt: TGCGCCAGCAGCCCCCTCCGGGACCTTGAAGCTTTCTTT
d_gene: -; v_gene: TRBV6-1; j_gene: TRBJ1-1; abundance: -; CDR3aa: CASSENKGVEAFF; CDR3nt: TGTGCCAGCAGTGAAAATAAGGGGGTAGAAGCTTTCTTT
d_gene: TRBD2; v_gene: TRBV12-3/TRBV12-4; j_gene: TRBJ2-3; abundance: few; CDR3aa: CASHLAGGITDTQYF; CDR3nt: TGTGCCAGCCACCTAGCGGGGGGGATAACAGATACGCAGTATTTT
d_gene: -; v_gene: TRBV28; j_gene: TRBJ2-2; abundance: many; CDR3aa: CASSGFTGELFF; CDR3nt: TGTGCCAGTAGCGGATTCACCGGGGAGCTGTTTTTT
d_gene: TRBD1; v_gene: TRBV6-5; j_gene: TRBJ1-6; abundance: few; CDR3aa: CASSYSGQGSSYNSPLHF; CDR3nt: TGTGCCAGCAGTTACTCCGGACAGGGAAGCTCCTATAATTCACCCCTCCACTTT